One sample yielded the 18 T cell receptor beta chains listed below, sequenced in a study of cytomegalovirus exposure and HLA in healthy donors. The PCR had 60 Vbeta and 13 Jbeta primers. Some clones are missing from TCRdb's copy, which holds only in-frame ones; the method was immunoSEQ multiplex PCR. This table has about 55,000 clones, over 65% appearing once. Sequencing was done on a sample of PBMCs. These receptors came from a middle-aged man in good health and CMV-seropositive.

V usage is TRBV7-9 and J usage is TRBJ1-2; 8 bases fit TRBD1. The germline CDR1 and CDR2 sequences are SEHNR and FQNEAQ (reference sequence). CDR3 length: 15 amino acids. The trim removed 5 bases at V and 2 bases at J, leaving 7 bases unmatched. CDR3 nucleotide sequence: TGTGCCAGCAGCCCCAGGACAGGGATCAACTATGGCTACACCTTC. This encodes CASSPRTGINYGYTF.

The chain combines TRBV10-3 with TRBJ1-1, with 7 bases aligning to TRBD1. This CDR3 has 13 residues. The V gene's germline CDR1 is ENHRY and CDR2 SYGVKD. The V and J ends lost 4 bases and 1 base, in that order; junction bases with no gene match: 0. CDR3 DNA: TGTGCCATCAGTGGGACAGGGAACACTGAAGCTTTCTTT. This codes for CAISGTGNTEAFF.

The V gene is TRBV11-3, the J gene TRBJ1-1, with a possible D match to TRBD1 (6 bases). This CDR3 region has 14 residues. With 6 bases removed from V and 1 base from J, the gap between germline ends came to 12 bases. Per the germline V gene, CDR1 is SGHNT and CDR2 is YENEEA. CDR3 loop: CASSMGQANTEAFF. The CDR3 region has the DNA TGTGCCAGCAGTATGGGACAAGCGAACACTGAAGCTTTCTTT.

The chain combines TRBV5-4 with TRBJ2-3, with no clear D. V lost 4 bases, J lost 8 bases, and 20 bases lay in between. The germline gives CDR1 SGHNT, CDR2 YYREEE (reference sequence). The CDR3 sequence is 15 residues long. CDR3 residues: CASSPSASSAGTQYF. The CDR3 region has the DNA TGTGCCAGCAGCCCCTCCGCCTCCTCTGCCGGTACGCAGTATTTT.

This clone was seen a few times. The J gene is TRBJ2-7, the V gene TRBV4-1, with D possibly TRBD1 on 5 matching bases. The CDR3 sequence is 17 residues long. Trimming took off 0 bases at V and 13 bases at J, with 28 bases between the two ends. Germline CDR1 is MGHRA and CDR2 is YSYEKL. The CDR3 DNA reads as TGCGCCAGCAGCCAAGAAATATACAGGCAGGGCCCCACCCCCACCTACTTC. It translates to CASSQEIYRQGPTPTYF.

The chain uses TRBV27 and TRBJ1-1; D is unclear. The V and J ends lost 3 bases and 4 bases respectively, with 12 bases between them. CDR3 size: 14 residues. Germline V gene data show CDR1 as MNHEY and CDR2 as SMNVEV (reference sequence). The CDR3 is CASSFDIRGTEAFF. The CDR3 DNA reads TGTGCCAGCAGTTTCGACATCCGGGGCACTGAAGCTTTCTTT.

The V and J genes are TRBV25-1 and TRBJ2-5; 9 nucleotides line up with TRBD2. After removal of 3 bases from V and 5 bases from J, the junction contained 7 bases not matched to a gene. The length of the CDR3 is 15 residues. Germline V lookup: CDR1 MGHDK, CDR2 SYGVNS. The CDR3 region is CASSDRTSARETQYF. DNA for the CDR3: TGTGCCAGCAGTGACCGGACTAGCGCGAGGGAGACCCAGTACTTC.

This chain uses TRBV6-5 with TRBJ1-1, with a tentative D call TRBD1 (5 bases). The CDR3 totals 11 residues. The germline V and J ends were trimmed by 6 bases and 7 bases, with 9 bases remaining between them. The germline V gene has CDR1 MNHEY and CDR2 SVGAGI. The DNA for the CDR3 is TGTGCCAGCAGCGACACAGGTGAAGCTTTCTTT. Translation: CASSDTGEAFF.

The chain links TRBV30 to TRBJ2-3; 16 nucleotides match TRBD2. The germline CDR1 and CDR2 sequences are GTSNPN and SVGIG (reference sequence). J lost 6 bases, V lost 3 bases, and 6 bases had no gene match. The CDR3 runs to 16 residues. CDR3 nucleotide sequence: TGTGCCTGGAGCCGGGGACTAGCGGGGGGGCCGGATACGCAGTATTTT. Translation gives CAWSRGLAGGPDTQYF.

The CDR3 loop reads CASRSGVSTDTQYF. DNA for the CDR3: TGCGCCAGCAGGAGCGGGGTTAGCACAGATACGCAGTATTTT. V usage is TRBV10-1 and J usage is TRBJ2-3, with TRBD2 matching over 7 bases. Germline-derived CDR1 and CDR2 are WNHNN and SYGVQD (reference sequence). CDR3 length: 14 amino acids. Trimming cost V 6 bases and J 0 bases; bases outside gene matches: 3.

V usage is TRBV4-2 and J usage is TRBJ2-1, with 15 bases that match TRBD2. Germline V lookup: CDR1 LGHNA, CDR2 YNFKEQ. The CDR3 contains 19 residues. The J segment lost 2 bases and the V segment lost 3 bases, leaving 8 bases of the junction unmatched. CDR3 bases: TGTGCCAGCAGCCAGTATCGGACTAGCGGGGGGGCGCCCTACAATGAGCAGTTCTTC. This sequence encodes CASSQYRTSGGAPYNEQFF.

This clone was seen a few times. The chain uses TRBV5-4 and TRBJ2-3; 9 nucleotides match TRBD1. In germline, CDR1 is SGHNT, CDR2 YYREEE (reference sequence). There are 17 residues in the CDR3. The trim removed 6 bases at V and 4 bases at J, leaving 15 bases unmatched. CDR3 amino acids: CASTRGGWTGVSDTQYF. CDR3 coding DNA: TGTGCCAGCACCCGAGGTGGCTGGACAGGGGTTTCAGATACGCAGTATTTT. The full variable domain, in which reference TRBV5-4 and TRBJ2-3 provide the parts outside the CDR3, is ETGVTQSPTHLIKTRGQQVTLRCSSQSGHNTVSWYQQALGQGPQFIFQYYREEENGRGNFPPRFSGLQFPNYSSELNVNALELDDSALYLCASTRGGWTGVSDTQYFGPGTRLTVL.

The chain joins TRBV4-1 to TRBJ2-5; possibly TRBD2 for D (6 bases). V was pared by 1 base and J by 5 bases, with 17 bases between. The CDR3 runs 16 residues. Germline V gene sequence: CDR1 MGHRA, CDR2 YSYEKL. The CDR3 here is CASSQAPAGSRETQYF. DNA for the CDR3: TGCGCCAGCAGCCAAGCCCCAGCGGGCAGCAGGGAGACCCAGTACTTC.

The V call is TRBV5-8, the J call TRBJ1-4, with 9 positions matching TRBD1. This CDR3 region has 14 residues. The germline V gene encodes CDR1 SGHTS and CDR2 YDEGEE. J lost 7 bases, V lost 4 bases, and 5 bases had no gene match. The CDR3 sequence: CASSHGTGFEKLFF. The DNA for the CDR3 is TGTGCCAGCAGCCACGGGACAGGGTTTGAAAAACTGTTTTTT. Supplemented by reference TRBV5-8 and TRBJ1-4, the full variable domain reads EAGVTQSPTHLIKTRGQQATLRCSPISGHTSVYWYQQALGLGLQFLLWYDEGEERNRGNFPPRFSGRQFPNYSSELNVNALELEDSALYLCASSHGTGFEKLFFGSGTQLSVL.

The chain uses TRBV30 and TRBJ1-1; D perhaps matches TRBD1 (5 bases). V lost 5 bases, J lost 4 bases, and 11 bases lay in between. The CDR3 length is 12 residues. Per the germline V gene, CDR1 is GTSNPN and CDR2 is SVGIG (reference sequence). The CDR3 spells CAWDGGSTEAFF. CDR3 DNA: TGTGCCTGGGACGGGGGAAGCACTGAAGCTTTCTTT.

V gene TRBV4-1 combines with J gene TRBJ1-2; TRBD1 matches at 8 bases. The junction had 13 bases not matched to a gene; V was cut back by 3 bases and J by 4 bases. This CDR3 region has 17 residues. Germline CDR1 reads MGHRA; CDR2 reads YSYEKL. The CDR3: CASSQSPYRGLAYGYTF. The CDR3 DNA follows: TGCGCCAGCAGCCAGTCCCCCTACAGGGGGTTAGCCTATGGCTACACCTTC.

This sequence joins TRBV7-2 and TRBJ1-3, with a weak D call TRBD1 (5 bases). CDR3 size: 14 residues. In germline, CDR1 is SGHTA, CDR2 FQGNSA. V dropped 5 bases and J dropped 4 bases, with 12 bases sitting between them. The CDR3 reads CASSRDSTGNTIYF. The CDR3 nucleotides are TGTGCCAGCAGCCGAGACAGTACGGGAAACACCATATATTTT.

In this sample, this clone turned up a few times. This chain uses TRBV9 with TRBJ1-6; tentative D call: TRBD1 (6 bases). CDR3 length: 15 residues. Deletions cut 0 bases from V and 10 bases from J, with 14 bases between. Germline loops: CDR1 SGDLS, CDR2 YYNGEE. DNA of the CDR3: TGTGCCAGCAGCGTAGAGGGGGGGGCGGGATCACCCCTCCACTTT. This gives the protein CASSVEGGAGSPLHF.